A single sample is the source of the 24 T cell receptor beta chains below, sequenced in a study of OX40 agonist ivuxolimab in advanced cancers. The method behind the library was the immunoSEQ multiplex PCR assay. The immuneACCESS repertoire file appears here via TCRdb, limited to in-frame rearrangements. These files lack a portion of the clones; in checked studies, under half of the deficit traces to unresolved V genes, and the cause of the others is not known. In this sample the table shows around 100,000 clones, approximately 93% of which occur a single time. Around 0.28% of the sample is taken by the ten largest. The sample was CD4+ or CD8+ T cells sorted from blood, taken in a trial of the OX40 agonist ivuxolimab. The receptors stem from an adult with an advanced solid tumor such as melanoma, head and neck, liver or kidney cancer.

The chain couples TRBV6-1 to TRBJ1-2; no clear D. The CDR3 contains 12 residues. Germline CDR1 and CDR2: MNHNS and SASEGT. V lost 2 bases and J 5 bases, leaving 6 bases between the germline ends. The chain's CDR3 is CASSEKVYGYTF. CDR3 sequence (DNA): TGTGCCAGCAGTGAAAAGGTATATGGCTACACCTTC.

This clone has only one observation. V and J are TRBV27 and TRBJ2-1; TRBD2 aligns across 11 bases. With V trimmed by 3 bases and J by 4 bases, 2 bases remained unmatched. Germline loops: CDR1 MNHEY, CDR2 SMNVEV (reference sequence). This CDR3 has 15 amino acids. The CDR3 nucleotides read TGTGCCAGCAGTTTGAGGACTAGCGGGTACAATGAGCAGTTCTTC. Protein product: CASSLRTSGYNEQFF.

The J gene is TRBJ2-1, the V gene TRBV25-1; the D gene is possibly TRBD2 (5 bases). The germline V gene encodes CDR1 MGHDK and CDR2 SYGVNS. The CDR3 is made up of 15 amino acids. With 4 bases removed from V and 5 bases from J, the gap between germline ends came to 15 bases. The CDR3 loop is CASSVRIGGNNEQFF. In DNA form, the CDR3 reads TGTGCCAGCAGTGTTCGAATCGGAGGTAACAATGAGCAGTTCTTC.

The rearrangement links TRBV15 to TRBJ1-5; D is perhaps TRBD1 (5 bases). Germline V CDR1 and CDR2: LNHNV, YYDKDF (reference sequence). V lost 8 bases and J 5 bases, leaving 13 bases between the germline ends. This CDR3 comprises 13 residues. The DNA of the CDR3 is TGTGCCACCCAGTGGCAGGGCTATCAGCCCCAGCATTTT. The encoded protein is CATQWQGYQPQHF.

The chain joins TRBV5-1 to TRBJ1-2; the D gene is possibly TRBD1 (5 bases). V was clipped by 3 bases and J by 4 bases, with 19 bases between them. The length of the CDR3 is 16 residues. Germline V lookup: CDR1 SGHRS, CDR2 YFSETQ. The CDR3 DNA reads as TGCGCCAGCAGCTCTTCCGGGACCTTCTGGGGCTATGGCTACACCTTC. This translates into CASSSSGTFWGYGYTF.

The chain carries TRBV18 and TRBJ2-2; no clear D. In germline, CDR1 is KGHSH, CDR2 LQKENI. V lost 2 bases, J lost 1 base, and 11 bases lay in between. The length of the CDR3 is 16 residues. This CDR3 is CASSPNVRQNTGELFF. The CDR3 nucleotides are TGTGCCAGCTCACCAAACGTGCGTCAGAACACCGGGGAGCTGTTTTTT.

The rearrangement joins TRBV5-1 to TRBJ2-1, with 7 nucleotides matching TRBD2. The V gene's germline CDR1 is SGHRS and CDR2 YFSETQ. The CDR3 covers 16 residues. After removal of 0 bases from V and 6 bases from J, the junction contained 9 bases not matched to a gene. CDR3 region: CASSLEWLAEINEQFF. In nucleotides, the CDR3 is TGCGCCAGCAGCTTGGAATGGCTAGCGGAAATCAATGAGCAGTTCTTC.

The chain recombines TRBV7-2 with TRBJ1-2, with 7 bases identical to TRBD1. Germline V lookup: CDR1 SGHTA, CDR2 FQGNSA. J gave up 7 bases and V 1 base, and 6 bases lay outside the gene matches. The CDR3 spans 14 residues. The CDR3 spells CASSLDRQGRGYTF. CDR3 bases: TGTGCCAGCAGCTTAGACAGACAGGGACGTGGCTACACCTTC.

This chain uses TRBV28 with TRBJ1-5; D possibly corresponds to TRBD1 (5 bases). The CDR3 runs to 14 residues. Between the trimmed V and J ends, which lost 2 bases and 6 bases, there was a span of 11 bases. CDR1 and CDR2 (germline): MDHEN, SYDVKM. CDR3 loop: CASSLMGRGQPQHF. CDR3 in DNA: TGTGCCAGCAGTTTAATGGGGCGCGGTCAGCCCCAGCATTTT.

The chain employs TRBV4-3 and TRBJ1-4; D unclear. Trimming left V 0 bases short and J 7 bases short, with 12 bases between. Per germline, CDR1 LGHNA and CDR2 YSLEER. The length of the CDR3 is 15 residues. CDR3 bases: TGCGCCAGCAGCCAAGACAGTTGGTACGGTGAAAAACTGTTTTTT. Translated, it gives CASSQDSWYGEKLFF.

The CDR3 coding sequence is TGTGCCACCAGCAGATATTCGGGGACCTACGAGCAGTACGTC. Amino acids: CATSRYSGTYEQYV. V is TRBV15 and J is TRBJ2-7, with a tentative D call TRBD2 (5 bases). The CDR3 consists of 14 residues. In germline, CDR1 is LNHNV, CDR2 YYDKDF (reference sequence). Trimming cost V 2 bases and J 2 bases, with 10 bases left between them.

Only one count was recorded for this clone. The V and J genes are TRBV29-1 and TRBJ2-5; 8 bases match TRBD2. Unmatched junction bases numbered 6, after V lost 3 bases and J lost 9 bases. Per germline, CDR1 SQVTM and CDR2 ANQGSEA. The length of the CDR3 is 12 residues. Here the CDR3 reads CSVEIGRAAQYF. DNA of the CDR3: TGCAGCGTTGAGATCGGGAGGGCGGCCCAGTACTTC.

This clone was observed a single time. The genes are TRBV6-1 and TRBJ1-3, with unresolved D. Germline assignment: CDR1 MNHNS and CDR2 SASEGT. V lost 11 bases and J 0 bases, leaving 8 bases between the germline ends. The CDR3 contains 12 residues. The CDR3 DNA follows: TGTGCCGGCTCAGTCTCTGGAAACACCATATATTTT. Protein: CAGSVSGNTIYF.

V is TRBV28 and J is TRBJ1-3; unclear D gene. The CDR3 loop spans 14 amino acids. V lost 4 bases to trimming and J lost 4 bases, with 11 bases between them. Germline loops: CDR1 MDHEN, CDR2 SYDVKM. The chain's CDR3 is CASSSAGEGNTIYF. For the CDR3, the DNA is TGTGCCAGCAGTTCCGCCGGGGAGGGAAACACCATATATTTT.

The chain combines TRBV20-1 with TRBJ2-3; D call uncertain. Germline V lookup: CDR1 DFQATT, CDR2 SNEGSKA (reference sequence). The CDR3 is 11 amino acids. Trimming took 3 bases from V and 4 from J, leaving 5 bases between them. DNA for the CDR3: TGCAGTGCTAGTATCCCAGATACGCAGTATTTT. Protein: CSASIPDTQYF.

The rearrangement links TRBV9 to TRBJ2-1; TRBD1 matches 8 bases. V gave up 4 bases and J gave up 5 bases; unmatched junction bases: 8. CDR1 SGDLS and CDR2 YYNGEE come from the germline V gene. This CDR3 region has 15 residues. CDR3 nucleotides: TGTGCCAGCAGCCTGACCGGACAGGGCGACAATGAGCAGTTCTTC. It codes for CASSLTGQGDNEQFF. Full variable domain (remainder filled in from reference TRBV9 and TRBJ2-1): DSGVTQTPKHLITATGQRVTLRCSPRSGDLSVYWYQQSLDQGLQFLIQYYNGEERAKGNILERFSAQQFPDLHSELNLSSLELGDSALYFCASSLTGQGDNEQFFGPGTRLTVL.

The chain recombines TRBV10-2 with TRBJ2-2, with D perhaps TRBD1 (5 bases). The germline gives CDR1 WSHSY, CDR2 SAAADI. The CDR3 spans 14 residues. Trimming left V 9 bases short and J 0 bases short, with 11 bases between. CDR3 amino acids: CASLQGSNTGELFF. CDR3 in DNA: TGCGCCAGTCTGCAGGGATCGAACACCGGGGAGCTGTTTTTT.

The genes are TRBV11-3 and TRBJ1-3; D is unclear. Trimming took 4 bases from V and 3 from J, leaving 1 base between them. CDR1 is SGHNT and CDR2 is YENEEA in the germline V gene. This CDR3 has 11 amino acids. CDR3 in amino acids: CASSYGNTIYF. The CDR3 DNA follows: TGTGCCAGCAGCTATGGAAACACCATATATTTT.

Comment on this clone: A junction end diverges from the germline sequence, so it may reflect a read error. This specimen includes other DNA sequences encoding the same CDR3. V is TRBV5-4 and J is TRBJ2-7; D is perhaps TRBD1 or TRBD2 (5 bases each). The CDR3 loop spans 16 amino acids. From germline, CDR1 is SGHNT and CDR2 YYREEE (reference sequence). The CDR3 sequence is CASSFGGRGGAYEQYF. CDR3 coding DNA: TGTGCCAGCAGCTTTGGAGGACGGGGCGGAGCCTACGAGCAGTATTTC.

The chain links TRBV5-1 to TRBJ2-3, with 7 bases aligning to TRBD1. Germline lookup yields CDR1 SGHRS and CDR2 YFSETQ. With 1 base clipped from V and 1 base from J, the junction kept 3 bases outside the gene matches. The CDR3 runs to 15 residues. The CDR3 reads CASSLSGTGTDTQYF. The CDR3 DNA reads as TGCGCCAGCAGCTTGTCAGGGACAGGCACAGATACGCAGTATTTT.

This clone has only a few counts. The chain joins TRBV29-1 to TRBJ1-4; the match to TRBD1 covers 7 bases. The CDR3 has 13 residues. Per the germline V gene, CDR1 is SQVTM and CDR2 is ANQGSEA. J gave up 8 bases and V 6 bases, and 9 bases lay outside the gene matches. CDR3 nucleotide sequence: TGCAGCGTCTCCGGGACAGTGAGCGAAAAACTGTTTTTT. Translating it yields CSVSGTVSEKLFF.

The J gene is TRBJ2-5, the V gene TRBV6-1; perhaps TRBD1 as D (5 bases). This CDR3 spans 13 amino acids. Germline assignment: CDR1 MNHNS and CDR2 SASEGT. Deletions cut 6 bases from V and 2 bases from J, with 10 bases between. The CDR3 bases are TGTGCCAGCAGCCGACAGAAGCAAGAGACCCAGTACTTC. Protein: CASSRQKQETQYF.

CDR3 nucleotides: TGCAGCGTTGGTGTGACAGGGGACCCCAGGCAGCCCCAGCATTTT. Translation gives CSVGVTGDPRQPQHF. V usage is TRBV29-1 and J usage is TRBJ1-5; TRBD1 matches 8 bases. V shed 4 bases, J shed 7 bases, and the junction held 12 bases outside the gene matches. The CDR3 has 15 amino acids. The V gene's germline CDR1 is SQVTM and CDR2 ANQGSEA. The full variable domain, in which reference TRBV29-1 and TRBJ1-5 provide the parts outside the CDR3, is SAVISQKPSRDICQRGTSLTIQCQVDSQVTMMFWYRQQPGQSLTLIATANQGSEATYESGFVIDKFPISRPNLTFSTLTVSNMSPEDSSIYLCSVGVTGDPRQPQHFGDGTRLSIL.

V usage is TRBV12-2 and J usage is TRBJ2-5; the table's D gene call, TRBD2, was not cross checked with the DNA. TRBV12-2 is a pseudogene segment. The CDR3 is made up of 16 amino acids. Here the CDR3 reads CASRRGTSGGKGTQYF. For the CDR3, the DNA is TGTGCAAGTCGCCGCGGGACTAGCGGGGGAAAGGGGACCCAGTACTTC.